These 27 T cell receptor beta chains came from one sample sequenced in a study of T cells in localized non-small cell lung cancer. Here immunoSEQ multiplex PCR was the method, and the copy in TCRdb shows in-frame clones only, minus some. This table has about 3,500 clones, 42% appearing once. The sequencing here drew on lung tumor tissue, taken before any cancer treatment. The receptors were gathered from a male donor aged 60 or older with stage I lung adenocarcinoma.

This clone has more than one count but fewer than ten. The chain uses TRBV6-7 and TRBJ1-1, with 8 bases lining up with TRBD1. TRBV6-7 is assigned to the ORF class and has an uncertain function. CDR3 size: 18 residues. J was trimmed by 3 bases and V by 0 bases; bases with no gene match: 12. The CDR3 sequence: CASSYSQWRGTGYTEAFF. CDR3 DNA: TGTGCCAGCAGTTACTCGCAGTGGAGGGGGACAGGTTACACTGAAGCTTTCTTT.

The chain couples TRBV28 to TRBJ2-3; D remains unclear. The length of the CDR3 is 13 residues. The V gene's germline CDR1 is MDHEN and CDR2 SYDVKM. The V end lost 5 bases, the J end lost 1 base, and 7 bases lay between the germline ends. CDR3 coding DNA: TGTGCCAGCAGTGCCCCCGGCACAGATACGCAGTATTTT. It yields the protein CASSAPGTDTQYF.

The CDR3 DNA reads TGTGCCAGCAGGGACAGGGGCTCTGGAAACACCATATATTTT. Amino acids: CASRDRGSGNTIYF. V is TRBV28 and J is TRBJ1-3; 9 bases are a match to TRBD1. V was clipped by 6 bases and J by 0 bases; unmatched bases: 0. The CDR3 is 14 residues long. From germline, CDR1 is MDHEN and CDR2 SYDVKM.

The genes are TRBV28 and TRBJ2-1; 9 bases line up with TRBD2. The germline gives CDR1 MDHEN, CDR2 SYDVKM. The CDR3 is 14 amino acids. Unmatched junction bases numbered 6, after V lost 3 bases and J lost 9 bases. The CDR3 is CASSFSGSEGEQFF. The CDR3 DNA sequence: TGTGCCAGCAGTTTTAGCGGGAGTGAGGGTGAGCAGTTCTTC.

The rearrangement joins TRBV14 to TRBJ2-1; D is ambiguous. Germline V gene data show CDR1 as SGHDN and CDR2 as FVKESK. The length of the CDR3 is 13 residues. Trimming cost V 4 bases and J 9 bases, with 13 bases left between them. CDR3 residues: CASSPSLGSEQFF. The CDR3 nucleotides are TGTGCCAGCAGCCCTAGTTTAGGTTCTGAGCAGTTCTTC. Full variable domain (rest looked up from reference TRBV14 and TRBJ2-1): EAGVTQFPSHSVIEKGQTVTLRCDPISGHDNLYWYRRVMGKEIKFLLHFVKESKQDESGMPNNRFLAERTGGTYSTLKVQPAELEDSGVYFCASSPSLGSEQFFGPGTRLTVL.

The chain recombines TRBV29-1 with TRBJ1-4; 7 bases align to TRBD1. The J segment lost 8 bases and the V segment lost 7 bases, leaving 16 bases of the junction unmatched. The germline V gene has CDR1 SQVTM and CDR2 ANQGSEA. The CDR3 contains 15 residues. As DNA, the CDR3 is TGCAGCGGTTCCCTGAGACAGGGCAGTCAGGAAAAACTGTTTTTT. This gives the protein CSGSLRQGSQEKLFF.

The rearrangement joins TRBV11-3 to TRBJ1-4; 7 positions agree with TRBD1. J lost 5 bases, V lost 1 base, and 1 base had no gene match. CDR1 and CDR2 from the germline V gene are SGHNT and YENEEA. The CDR3 sequence is 14 residues long. The CDR3 loop is CASSLGTGNEKLFF. The CDR3 DNA is TGTGCCAGCAGCTTAGGGACAGGCAATGAAAAACTGTTTTTT.

This chain joins TRBV25-1 and TRBJ1-3, with unresolved D. Trimming removed 2 bases from V and 0 bases from J, with 5 bases in between. This CDR3 is 14 amino acids long. Germline-derived CDR1 and CDR2 are MGHDK and SYGVNS. The CDR3 is CASSEGVSGNTIYF. For the CDR3, the DNA is TGTGCCAGCAGTGAAGGGGTCTCTGGAAACACCATATATTTT.

A few counts support this clone. The CDR3 DNA sequence: TGTGCCAGCACCCGGGACAGGGTCGAGCAGTACTTC. The encoded protein is CASTRDRVEQYF. The V call is TRBV6-8, the J call TRBJ2-7, with 9 nucleotides matching TRBD1. CDR1 and CDR2 (germline): MNHGY, SAAAGT. The CDR3 consists of 12 residues. V gave up 7 bases and J gave up 6 bases; unmatched junction bases: 4.

The chain carries TRBV19 and TRBJ2-5; 11 bases are shared with TRBD1. In germline, CDR1 is LNHDA, CDR2 SQIVND (reference sequence). CDR3 size: 17 residues. J lost 4 bases, V lost 5 bases, and 12 bases had no gene match. The CDR3 region is CASSLQTPGTGGETQYF. The CDR3 DNA sequence: TGTGCCAGTAGTCTACAGACTCCCGGGACAGGGGGAGAGACCCAGTACTTC.

There are many counts of this clone. The V gene is TRBV11-3, the J gene TRBJ2-7; no definite D call. Germline V gives CDR1 SGHNT, CDR2 YENEEA. V was trimmed by 4 bases and J by 0 bases, leaving 10 bases between them. The CDR3 is made up of 14 amino acids. In DNA form, the CDR3 reads TGTGCCAGCAGCTCCTCCATTTACTCCTACGAGCAGTACTTC. Amino acids: CASSSSIYSYEQYF.

This clone was seen more than once but under ten times. The chain links TRBV15 to TRBJ1-1; TRBD1 might be the D (5 bases). CDR3 length: 15 amino acids. V gave up 5 bases and J gave up 0 bases, with 13 bases separating them. Germline V gene lookup returns CDR1 LNHNV and CDR2 YYDKDF (reference sequence). The CDR3 loop is CATSSEQGLNTEAFF. CDR3 sequence (DNA): TGTGCCACCAGCTCCGAGCAGGGTCTGAACACTGAAGCTTTCTTT.

The chain recombines TRBV11-3 with TRBJ2-7; 11 nucleotides agree with TRBD2. Germline V gives CDR1 SGHNT, CDR2 YENEEA. The CDR3 sequence is 14 residues long. V lost 5 bases and J lost 4; bases outside the gene matches: 4. CDR3 in amino acids: CASSRLAGPYEQYF. The CDR3 DNA sequence: TGTGCCAGCAGCCGACTAGCGGGGCCTTACGAGCAGTACTTC.

By share of the sample, this clone is medium-sized (0.01 to 0.1%). J is TRBJ1-4 and V is TRBV9; D is perhaps TRBD1 (6 bases). CDR1 and CDR2 from the germline V gene are SGDLS and YYNGEE. The CDR3 totals 14 residues. The V and J ends lost 6 bases and 8 bases respectively, with 17 bases between them. The CDR3 loop reads CASIFQPQGEKLFF. In nucleotides, the CDR3 is TGTGCCAGCATCTTTCAGCCCCAGGGGGAAAAACTGTTTTTT.

The V gene is TRBV19, the J gene TRBJ1-5, with D uncertain. Germline V CDR1 and CDR2: LNHDA, SQIVND (reference sequence). Trimming removed 1 base at V and 4 bases at J, with 11 bases between. The CDR3 loop spans 15 amino acids. The CDR3 bases are TGTGCCAGTAGTATAGGCCAACAGAGAAATCAGCCCCAGCATTTT. Its translation is CASSIGQQRNQPQHF.

This clone is categorized as medium-sized (0.01 to 0.1%). This chain connects TRBV6-8 to TRBJ2-1; no firm D call. V gave up 6 bases and J gave up 5 bases, with 17 bases separating them. Germline CDR1 reads MNHGY; CDR2 reads SAAAGT. The CDR3 extends over 15 amino acids. The CDR3 protein is CASSRDSADDNEQFF. DNA of the CDR3: TGTGCCAGCAGCCGAGACTCCGCGGACGACAATGAGCAGTTCTTC.

This clone showed up just a few times. The chain has TRBV4-1 and TRBJ1-1, with D tentatively TRBD1 (5 bases). Trimming removed 0 bases from V and 12 bases from J, with 17 bases in between. The CDR3 contains 14 residues. Per the germline V gene, CDR1 is MGHRA and CDR2 is YSYEKL. CDR3 coding DNA: TGCGCCAGCAGCCAAGATACGGGGGGGACCATTACTTTCTTT. The encoded protein is CASSQDTGGTITFF.

In its sample, this clone was seen once. The chain uses TRBV14 and TRBJ2-5; tentatively, D is TRBD2 (6 bases). Germline V lookup: CDR1 SGHDN, CDR2 FVKESK. This CDR3 spans 15 amino acids. V dropped 6 bases and J dropped 5 bases, with 19 bases sitting between them. CDR3 coding DNA: TGTGCCAGCAGGCCATCGGGGACCGGGGGTGAGACCCAGTACTTC. Its protein is CASRPSGTGGETQYF.

By its share, this clone is medium-sized. The J gene is TRBJ1-2, the V gene TRBV7-2; D gene ambiguous. Looked up from germline, CDR1 is SGHTA and CDR2 is FQGNSA. This CDR3 region has 13 residues. The V end lost 3 bases, the J end lost 4 bases, and 9 bases lay between the germline ends. CDR3 bases: TGTGCCAGCAGCTTTAATGGTTTCTATGGCTACACCTTC. Amino acid sequence: CASSFNGFYGYTF.

V usage is TRBV6-8 and J usage is TRBJ1-1; D is undetermined. Looked up from germline, CDR1 is MNHGY and CDR2 is SAAAGT. The CDR3 is made up of 14 amino acids. The V end was cut by 4 bases, the J end by 1 base, with 10 bases between. CDR3 protein: CASSSYAQNTEAFF. DNA of the CDR3: TGTGCCAGCAGTTCTTACGCCCAGAACACTGAAGCTTTCTTT.

The chain is built from TRBV28 and TRBJ1-3; D gene unclear. Trimming pared 5 bases from V and 0 bases from J, leaving 14 bases between. The CDR3 is made up of 16 amino acids. Germline CDR1 and CDR2: MDHEN and SYDVKM. This CDR3 reads CASSTYAWSSGNTIYF. The CDR3 DNA sequence: TGTGCCAGCAGTACCTATGCTTGGAGCTCTGGAAACACCATATATTTT.

This clone was observed a few times. The genes are TRBV6-4 and TRBJ2-5, with D possibly matching TRBD2 (6 bases). CDR3 length: 14 residues. V was pared by 5 bases and J by 5 bases, with 15 bases between. Germline V gene sequence: CDR1 MRHNA, CDR2 SNTAGT. CDR3 nucleotide sequence: TGTGCCAGCAGTTCGATGGGGACTGGGGAGACCCAGTACTTC. Protein: CASSSMGTGETQYF.

The chain links TRBV18 to TRBJ1-1, with D possibly being TRBD1 (5 bases). This CDR3 is built from 18 residues. Per the germline V gene, CDR1 is KGHSH and CDR2 is LQKENI. Trimming removed 5 bases from V and 2 bases from J, with 24 bases in between. The CDR3 nucleotides are TGTGCCAGCTCAGCCCGGGACCCCGGATGGTTATTAAACACTGAAGCTTTCTTT. It specifies CASSARDPGWLLNTEAFF.

In nucleotides, the CDR3 is TGTGCCTGGAGTGGGCAGGGGCGCAATGAAAAACTGTTTTTT. Translating gives CAWSGQGRNEKLFF. The chain is built from TRBV30 and TRBJ1-4; D perhaps matches TRBD1 (6 bases). The length of the CDR3 is 14 residues. With 1 base removed from V and 5 bases from J, the gap between germline ends came to 11 bases. The germline V gene has CDR1 GTSNPN and CDR2 SVGIG (reference sequence).

This chain uses TRBV28 with TRBJ1-3; D gene ambiguous. The CDR3 is 14 amino acids. The germline V gene has CDR1 MDHEN and CDR2 SYDVKM. The V end was cut by 2 bases, the J end by 1 base, with 6 bases between. Written as DNA, the CDR3 is TGTGCCAGCAGTTTACAGGCATCTGGAAACACCATATATTTT. Translated, it gives CASSLQASGNTIYF.

V and J are TRBV28 and TRBJ2-1; 9 bases match TRBD1. Trimming cost V 3 bases and J 1 base; bases outside gene matches: 4. This CDR3 comprises 16 residues. Germline V gene lookup returns CDR1 MDHEN and CDR2 SYDVKM. Here the CDR3 reads CASSFTGTGSYNEQFF. The CDR3 nucleotides are TGTGCCAGCAGTTTCACCGGGACAGGGTCCTACAATGAGCAGTTCTTC.

This sequence joins TRBV11-3 and TRBJ1-5; perhaps TRBD1 as D (5 bases). Trimming took 5 bases from V and 7 from J, leaving 18 bases between them. Germline V gene data show CDR1 as SGHNT and CDR2 as YENEEA. This CDR3 has 15 residues. The CDR3 bases are TGTGCCAGCAGCGTCGATGAGGGGATTTGGCAGCCCCAGCATTTT. Translating it yields CASSVDEGIWQPQHF.